This TCR beta chain originates from a study of T cell repertoires in cytomegalovirus infection. Study as a whole: Matching HLA type and CMV infection were both indicated by public TCR beta signatures. Whole-study results and caveats: HLA-C-restricted CMV-specific TCR beta clonotypes prevailed in the ex vivo response. There were carriers of CMV plus the relevant HLA, and cumulative public TCR beta family frequency identified them.

Points on this clonotype: Its antigen is undetermined.

Trimming removed 6 bases from V and 4 bases from J, with 6 bases in between. Looked up from germline, CDR1 is MNHEY and CDR2 is SVGAGI. This CDR3 is built from 12 residues. TCRdb reprocessed the reads with MiXCR, giving one entry per CDR3 protein. The data contain around 450,000 distinct CDR3 sequences, approximately 31% of them singletons. The TCR sequence derives from a human donor in good health (CMV status not recorded). Some clones in this sample may be carry-over from other donors' samples. The V and J genes are TRBV6-5 and TRBJ1-4; D is unresolved. The sample consisted of PBMCs. The CDR3 DNA reads as TGTGCCAGCAGGACGGATAATGAAAAACTGTTTTTT. Translated: CASRTDNEKLFF.